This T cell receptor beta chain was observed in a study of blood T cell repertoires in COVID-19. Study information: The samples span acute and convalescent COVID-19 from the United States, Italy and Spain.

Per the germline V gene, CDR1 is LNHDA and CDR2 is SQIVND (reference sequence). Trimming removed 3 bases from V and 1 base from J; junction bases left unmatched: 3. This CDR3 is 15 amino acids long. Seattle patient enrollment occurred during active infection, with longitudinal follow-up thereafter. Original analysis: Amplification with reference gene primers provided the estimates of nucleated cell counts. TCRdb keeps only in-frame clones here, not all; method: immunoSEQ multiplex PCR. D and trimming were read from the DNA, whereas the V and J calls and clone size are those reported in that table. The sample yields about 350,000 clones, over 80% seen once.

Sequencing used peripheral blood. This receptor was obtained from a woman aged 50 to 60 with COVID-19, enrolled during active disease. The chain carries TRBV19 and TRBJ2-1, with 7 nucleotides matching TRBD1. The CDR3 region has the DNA TGTGCCAGTAGTATCGGCAGGGGGTCCTACAATGAGCAGTTCTTC. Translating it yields CASSIGRGSYNEQFF.